What follows are 18 T cell receptor beta chains derived from one specimen sequenced in a study of CD8 T cells in Susac syndrome (dated by TCRdb to the late 2010s). The library was generated by the immunoSEQ multiplex PCR assay. RNA was extracted using the RNeasy kit, and 0.5 to 1 microgram was reverse transcribed with random hexamers. TCRdb reran the public reads through fastp at Q25 and MiXCR, keeping productive beta chains. Each CDR3 protein gets just one entry, which takes the most common genes and DNA from the rows behind it. This sample is represented by approximately 220,000 distinct CDR3 sequences; 85% to 95% of them were singletons. The ten top clones hold around 0.08% of the sample. Sequencing was done on a sample of CD4+ T cells from PBMCs. The origin of the receptors is a human donor with multiple sclerosis.

The V and J genes are TRBV29-1 and TRBJ2-3; D gene unclear. Germline CDR1 is SQVTM and CDR2 is ANQGSEA. The CDR3 is 13 amino acids. V lost 5 bases to trimming and J lost 2 bases, with 11 bases between them. The CDR3 nucleotides are TGCAGCGTTCGAAGCAGATTCACAGATACGCAGTATTTT. This encodes CSVRSRFTDTQYF.

V usage is TRBV20-1 and J usage is TRBJ2-4; maybe TRBD2 (6 bases). CDR1 DFQATT and CDR2 SNEGSKA come from the germline V gene (reference sequence). This CDR3 contains 15 residues. Trimming took off 1 base at V and 7 bases at J, with 17 bases between the two ends. CDR3 bases: TGCAGTGCTAGAGGCCAACCCCCGGCGGGGAACATTCAGTACTTC. Its protein product is CSARGQPPAGNIQYF.

V usage is TRBV3-1 and J usage is TRBJ2-4; D is unclear. Germline CDR1 is LGHDT and CDR2 is YNNKEL (reference sequence). V was trimmed by 4 bases and J by 5 bases, leaving 9 bases between them. The CDR3 is made up of 13 amino acids. CDR3: CASSPAGQNIQYF. The CDR3 bases are TGTGCCAGCAGCCCGGCCGGACAAAACATTCAGTACTTC.

The chain employs TRBV30 and TRBJ2-7, with D possibly being TRBD1 or TRBD2 (5 bases each). CDR3 length: 14 residues. V was clipped by 5 bases and J by 7 bases, with 21 bases between them. The germline V gene has CDR1 GTSNPN and CDR2 SVGIG (reference sequence). CDR3 sequence reads: CAWGPGQGWGEQYF. The CDR3 DNA is TGTGCCTGGGGCCCGGGGCAGGGCTGGGGTGAGCAGTACTTC.

The V and J genes are TRBV30 and TRBJ2-7; tentatively, D is TRBD1 or TRBD2 (5 bases each). The germline V gene encodes CDR1 GTSNPN and CDR2 SVGIG (reference sequence). This CDR3 is 12 amino acids long. V was cut by 0 bases and J by 5 bases, with 8 bases left in between. DNA of the CDR3: TGTGCCTGGAGTGTCGGGGACCACGAGCAGTACTTC. It is translated as CAWSVGDHEQYF.

J is TRBJ1-1 and V is TRBV5-1; 7 positions match TRBD1. This CDR3 comprises 15 residues. Per germline, CDR1 SGHRS and CDR2 YFSETQ. V was clipped by 0 bases and J by 6 bases; unmatched bases: 8. The CDR3, as DNA: TGCGCCAGCAGCTTGGAGTACAGGGGATTATCTGAAGCTTTCTTT. Translation gives CASSLEYRGLSEAFF.

This sequence joins TRBV6-1 and TRBJ1-5; D gene ambiguous. CDR3 size: 12 residues. Per germline, CDR1 MNHNS and CDR2 SASEGT. The ends were cut back, 4 bases at V and 6 bases at J, with 7 bases in the middle. CDR3 DNA: TGTGCCAGCAGTGTTACACTTCAGCCCCAGCATTTT. This sequence encodes CASSVTLQPQHF.

The chain links TRBV29-1 to TRBJ1-1; 9 nucleotides agree with TRBD1. The germline V gene encodes CDR1 SQVTM and CDR2 ANQGSEA. With 5 bases clipped from V and 10 bases from J, the junction kept 14 bases outside the gene matches. The CDR3 is made up of 14 amino acids. In DNA, the CDR3 is TGCAGCGTTCGACCGGGACAGGGAACACCAGGAGCTTTCTTT. Translation gives CSVRPGQGTPGAFF.

The J gene is TRBJ1-1, the V gene TRBV7-3, with D tentatively TRBD1 (6 bases). CDR1 and CDR2 (germline): SGHTA, FQGTGA. CDR3 length equals 16 residues. V was shortened by 3 bases and J by 0 bases, with 14 bases between the two germline ends. CDR3 coding DNA: TGTGCCAGCAGCTTTTACAGGACAGTCATGAACACTGAAGCTTTCTTT. Encoded protein: CASSFYRTVMNTEAFF.

The chain recombines TRBV3-1 with TRBJ1-1; the D is unclear. V was trimmed by 1 base and J by 1 base, leaving 7 bases between them. Germline loops: CDR1 LGHDT, CDR2 YNNKEL (reference sequence). The CDR3 has 14 residues. The CDR3 spells CASSQVYRNTEAFF. The CDR3 bases are TGTGCCAGCAGCCAAGTTTACAGGAACACTGAAGCTTTCTTT.

The V and J genes are TRBV20-1 and TRBJ2-1; 13 bases are a match to TRBD2. The CDR3 has 14 amino acids. The ends lost 5 bases at V and 9 bases at J; junction bases unmatched: 7. Germline CDR1 and CDR2: DFQATT and SNEGSKA (reference sequence). The CDR3 nucleotides read TGCAGTGCTTCGACTAGCGGGGGGCGTGGTGAGCAGTTCTTC. Translation gives CSASTSGGRGEQFF.

The chain's CDR3 is CASSAGQETQYF. Written as DNA, the CDR3 is TGTGCCAGCAGTGCAGGGCAAGAGACCCAGTACTTC. This chain links TRBV6-6 with TRBJ2-5; a weak D match, TRBD1 (5 bases). CDR1 MNHNY and CDR2 SVGAGI come from the germline V gene (reference sequence). The CDR3 is made up of 12 amino acids. V lost 5 bases and J 2 bases, leaving 6 bases between the germline ends.

The chain has TRBV12-3 or TRBV12-4 and TRBJ1-2, with D tentatively TRBD1 (5 bases). The CDR3 runs 14 residues. Deletions cut 2 bases from V and 2 bases from J, with 9 bases between. CDR3 in DNA: TGTGCCAGCAGTTTAATGACAGTGAACTATGGCTACACCTTC. Its translation is CASSLMTVNYGYTF.

This rearrangement joins TRBV14 to TRBJ1-2; weak D call: TRBD1 (5 bases). This CDR3 is 13 amino acids long. The V end lost 1 base, the J end lost 8 bases, and 11 bases lay between the germline ends. Germline-derived CDR1 and CDR2 are SGHDN and FVKESK. In DNA form, the CDR3 reads TGTGCCAGCAGCCAAGTGACAGCCTTGGGCTACACCTTC. Translating it yields CASSQVTALGYTF.

This rearrangement joins TRBV27 to TRBJ1-1, with D uncertain. The germline gives CDR1 MNHEY, CDR2 SMNVEV (reference sequence). The CDR3 spans 12 residues. Between the trimmed V and J ends, which lost 8 bases and 3 bases, there was a span of 10 bases. This CDR3 reads CASGYGDTEAFF. CDR3 bases: TGTGCCAGCGGGTACGGCGACACTGAAGCTTTCTTT.

The chain joins TRBV20-1 to TRBJ2-1; 12 bases are shared with TRBD2. Per germline, CDR1 DFQATT and CDR2 SNEGSKA (reference sequence). V gave up 4 bases and J gave up 3 bases; unmatched junction bases: 7. The CDR3 length is 16 residues. The CDR3 here is CSATGWTSGDYNEQFF. The CDR3 region has the DNA TGCAGTGCTACTGGCTGGACTAGCGGGGACTACAATGAGCAGTTCTTC.

This sequence joins TRBV20-1 and TRBJ2-5; 12 bases line up with TRBD2. CDR1 DFQATT and CDR2 SNEGSKA come from the germline V gene (reference sequence). The junction had 15 bases not matched to a gene; V was cut back by 6 bases and J by 13 bases. The CDR3 consists of 14 residues. CDR3 region: CSARSLAGGRVLYF. The DNA for the CDR3 is TGCAGTGCCCGGTCGCTAGCGGGGGGGCGTGTGCTGTACTTC.

The chain recombines TRBV30 with TRBJ2-6; 7 bases agree with TRBD1. V shed 0 bases, J shed 2 bases, and the junction held 1 base outside the gene matches. CDR1 and CDR2 from the germline V gene are GTSNPN and SVGIG (reference sequence). There are 15 residues in the CDR3. The CDR3 DNA follows: TGTGCCTGGAGTGTCCAGGGGGCTGGGGCCAACGTCCTGACTTTC. This encodes CAWSVQGAGANVLTF.